The clone carrying this TCR beta chain was seen once. The antigen is unknown. The junction does not match germline at one end; this may be a read error. In TCRdb, the reads were re-called with MiXCR into one record per CDR3 protein. The data hold roughly 860,000 distinct CDR3 sequences, with approximately 30% observed a single time. Germline CDR1 and CDR2: MDHEN and SYDVKM. CDR3 length: 13 amino acids. This sample was taken from a study of T cell repertoires in cytomegalovirus infection. About the research overall: CMV epitopes in the study were HLA-C-restricted (recently identified) and HLA-B-restricted (well studied). General study findings and limits: Using cumulative public TCR beta family frequency, the authors identified those who carried CMV together with the relevant HLA. HLA-C-restricted CMV clonotypes gave the most frequent clonotype in two of eight donors.

The TCR comes from a human donor in good health (CMV status not recorded). Some clones in this sample may be carry-over from other donors' samples. This chain links TRBV28 with TRBJ2-1; D not resolved. Specimen: cultured CD8+ T cells from PBMCs, collected from culture after CMV antigen stimulation. The CDR3 nucleotides are TGTGCCAACAGTGTCGACATGGGCAATGAGCAGTTCTTC. Its protein is CANSVDMGNEQFF.